The 29 T cell receptor beta chains below come from one sample, sequenced in a study of CD8 T cells in ankylosing spondylitis (TCRdb year 2017). Here is what the overall study found, with its caveats: Blood from ankylosing spondylitis patients appeared to be characterized by a TCR beta motif composed of several highly homologous amino acid variants.

These TCRs' antigens remain unknown. The method behind the library was 5' RACE. This sample was sequenced with an Illumina HiSeq 2500. The raw public data were reprocessed by TCRdb itself: fastp quality trimming at Q25, MiXCR clonotype calling, in-frame beta chains only. CDR3 protein sequences are deduplicated, and each keeps its most common genes and DNA. This sample comprises about 210,000 distinct CDR3 sequences, just under 7.5% of them detected only once. 13% to 15% of the sample is taken by the ten largest. Specimen: blood, either unsorted or a sorted T cell fraction (not recorded which). The source is a male donor with ankylosing spondylitis.

This clonotype showed up many times. The chain employs TRBV20-1 and TRBJ2-7, with TRBD2 matching over 7 bases. Germline CDR1 is DFQATT and CDR2 is SNEGSKA (reference sequence). The CDR3 covers 18 residues. V trimming: 0 bases; J trimming: 0 bases; junction bases outside the gene matches: 14. The CDR3 DNA follows: TGCAGTGCTAGAGATAACGCGGGGGACCTCGGGAACTCCTACGAGCAGTACTTC. Translation gives CSARDNAGDLGNSYEQYF.

This clonotype was observed many times. The genes are TRBV7-9 and TRBJ2-1, with 8 bases matching TRBD2. CDR1 and CDR2 (germline): SEHNR, FQNEAQ (reference sequence). The CDR3 spans 15 residues. V lost 6 bases to trimming and J lost 3 bases; unmatched junction nucleotides: 7. In DNA, the CDR3 is TGTGCCAGCAGTCTGGTAGCGGGAAACTACAATGAGCAGTTCTTC. Translating it yields CASSLVAGNYNEQFF.

In its sample, this clonotype was seen a few times. The chain combines TRBV6-2 or TRBV6-3 with TRBJ1-5; D ambiguous. The V gene's germline CDR1 is MNHEY and CDR2 SVGEGT. Trimming removed 2 bases from V and 2 bases from J, with 13 bases in between. This CDR3 region has 16 residues. Written as DNA, the CDR3 is TGTGCCAGCAGTTACCTCGCCTTGAAGGGCAATCAGCCCCAGCATTTT. It translates to CASSYLALKGNQPQHF.

This clonotype has a count of ten or more. V usage is TRBV6-5 and J usage is TRBJ2-7; D may correspond to TRBD1 or TRBD2 (8 bases each). Looked up from germline, CDR1 is MNHEY and CDR2 is SVGAGI. The V end was cut by 5 bases, the J end by 6 bases, with 20 bases between. CDR3 length equals 15 residues. CDR3 sequence (DNA): TGTGCCAGCAGTACTCCTAGACAGGGGACTAGCGAGCAGTACTTC. Residues: CASSTPRQGTSEQYF.

This clonotype has just a few counts. The chain links TRBV28 to TRBJ2-1; the match to TRBD2 covers 15 bases. The CDR3 length is 18 residues. CDR1 and CDR2 (germline): MDHEN, SYDVKM. J lost 6 bases, V lost 4 bases, and 10 bases had no gene match. In DNA, the CDR3 is TGTGCCAGCAGTTCAGGACTAGCGGGAGGGCCGTTAGGCAATGAGCAGTTCTTC. Its protein product is CASSSGLAGGPLGNEQFF.

Regarding this clonotype: A much larger clone differs by one base, so this may be a read error. The chain uses TRBV6-4 and TRBJ1-5; D is unresolved. CDR1 MRHNA and CDR2 SNTAGT come from the germline V gene. V lost 5 bases, J lost 7 bases, and 12 bases lay in between. This CDR3 has 13 amino acids. The chain's CDR3 is CASSPGSKQPQHF. The CDR3 bases are TGTGCCAGCAGTCCGGGGTCCAAACAGCCCCAGCATTTT.

Points on this clonotype: Relative to the germline gene, one junction end is altered; a read error may explain this. The chain recombines TRBV6-1 with TRBJ2-2; 7 bases fit TRBD1. The CDR3 totals 15 residues. CDR1 MNHNS and CDR2 SASEGT come from the germline V gene. CDR3 residues: CASSLPRGNTAELFF. The CDR3, as DNA: TGTGCCAGCTCCCTTCCCAGGGGGAACACCGCGGAGCTGTTTTTT.

Ten or more counts support this clonotype. The chain combines TRBV7-2 with TRBJ1-2; 9 bases are shared with TRBD1. The CDR3 covers 14 residues. After removal of 5 bases from V and 3 bases from J, the junction contained 4 bases not matched to a gene. CDR1 SGHTA and CDR2 FQGNSA come from the germline V gene. CDR3 bases: TGTGCCAGCAGCCCCGGACAGGGGTACTATGGCTACACCTTC. It codes for CASSPGQGYYGYTF.

The sample holds many counts of this clonotype. This rearrangement joins TRBV4-3 to TRBJ2-7; TRBD1 or TRBD2 may be the D gene (5 bases each). Trimming cost V 0 bases and J 3 bases, with 12 bases left between them. Looked up from germline, CDR1 is LGHNA and CDR2 is YSLEER. The CDR3 length is 15 residues. The CDR3 protein is CASSQELGVSYEQYF. For the CDR3, the DNA is TGCGCCAGCAGCCAAGAACTAGGGGTTAGCTACGAGCAGTACTTC.

This clonotype was picked up many times. The chain has TRBV7-2 and TRBJ2-7; D uncertain. The V gene's germline CDR1 is SGHTA and CDR2 FQGNSA. There are 13 residues in the CDR3. Trimming took off 4 bases at V and 3 bases at J, with 10 bases between the two ends. CDR3 nucleotides: TGTGCCAGCAGCTCCCACCCCTACTACGAGCAGTACTTC. This sequence encodes CASSSHPYYEQYF.

This clonotype was seen repeatedly, ten times or more. This sequence joins TRBV11-2 and TRBJ1-1; D uncertain. Looked up from germline, CDR1 is SGHAT and CDR2 is FQNNGV. Trimming removed 4 bases from V and 2 bases from J, with 8 bases in between. The CDR3 is made up of 13 amino acids. The CDR3 here is CASSYEVNTEAFF. CDR3 nucleotide sequence: TGTGCCAGCAGCTACGAAGTCAACACTGAAGCTTTCTTT.

This clonotype was detected many times. This chain connects TRBV18 to TRBJ2-7; D uncertain. The V gene lost 1 base and the J gene lost 1 base, with 14 bases spanning the gap. Per the germline V gene, CDR1 is KGHSH and CDR2 is LQKENI. CDR3 size: 16 residues. The CDR3 DNA reads as TGTGCCAGCTCACCACGGGTAGGTCCACCGTCCTACGAGCAGTACTTC. Amino acids: CASSPRVGPPSYEQYF.

In this sample, this clonotype turned up many times. V gene TRBV7-9 combines with J gene TRBJ1-5; D gene ambiguous. The CDR3 has 14 amino acids. In germline, CDR1 is SEHNR, CDR2 FQNEAQ (reference sequence). V lost 1 base and J lost 7, with 11 bases in between. CDR3 in DNA: TGTGCCAGCAGCTTAGGAGGCAGCAGGCAGCCCCAGCATTTT. It translates to CASSLGGSRQPQHF.

This clonotype was counted only a few times. This rearrangement joins TRBV4-3 to TRBJ2-5; TRBD2 matches at 13 bases. This CDR3 is built from 18 residues. Germline trimming cut 4 bases from V and 4 bases from J; bases unmatched to any gene: 12. Germline values: CDR1 LGHNA, CDR2 YSLEER. The CDR3 coding sequence is TGCGCCAGCAGCCCGGGGACTAGCGGGACGGGGGAGCGAGAGACCCAGTACTTC. Protein product: CASSPGTSGTGERETQYF.

This clonotype was counted a few times. This chain joins TRBV7-8 and TRBJ1-5; a possible D gene is TRBD1 (6 bases). V was trimmed by 6 bases and J by 0 bases, leaving 18 bases between them. CDR1 and CDR2 (germline): SGHVS, FQNEAQ. CDR3 length: 17 amino acids. The CDR3, as DNA: TGTGCCAGCAGTCTAGTTGGGGGGGCTTATAGCAATCAGCCCCAGCATTTT. Protein: CASSLVGGAYSNQPQHF.

This clonotype was picked up many times. The chain uses TRBV9 and TRBJ2-2, with TRBD1 as a possible D gene (6 bases). The germline V gene encodes CDR1 SGDLS and CDR2 YYNGEE. This CDR3 comprises 15 residues. V was clipped by 5 bases and J by 0 bases, with 11 bases between them. This chain's CDR3 is CASRHRDTNTGELFF. CDR3 bases: TGTGCCAGCAGGCACCGGGACACGAACACCGGGGAGCTGTTTTTT.

V gene TRBV4-3 combines with J gene TRBJ1-2, with a weak D call TRBD1 (6 bases). The CDR3 length is 15 residues. V lost 1 base and J 6 bases, leaving 15 bases between the germline ends. Germline V gene sequence: CDR1 LGHNA, CDR2 YSLEER. CDR3 bases: TGCGCCAGCAGCCAAGGATCAGGGGCAGGGGATGGCTACACCTTC. It encodes CASSQGSGAGDGYTF.

This chain connects TRBV20-1 to TRBJ2-3, with 13 bases matching TRBD2. Trimming removed 6 bases from V and 6 bases from J; junction bases left unmatched: 12. Looked up from germline, CDR1 is DFQATT and CDR2 is SNEGSKA (reference sequence). The CDR3 covers 16 residues. CDR3 DNA sequence: TGCAGTGCCGATCGACCACTAGCGGGAGGGCGGGATACGCAGTATTTT. It codes for CSADRPLAGGRDTQYF.

This clonotype showed up many times. The rearrangement links TRBV4-1 to TRBJ2-3; TRBD1 matches 9 bases. V was clipped by 4 bases and J by 3 bases; unmatched bases: 8. This CDR3 region has 16 residues. Germline CDR1 MGHRA, CDR2 YSYEKL. The CDR3 loop is CASSRRQGVSTDTQYF. CDR3 nucleotides: TGCGCCAGCAGCCGACGACAGGGGGTATCGACAGATACGCAGTATTTT.

The sample holds many counts of this clonotype. The chain carries TRBV27 and TRBJ2-7, with D unclear. CDR3 length: 13 amino acids. The V gene lost 6 bases and the J gene lost 0 bases, with 9 bases spanning the gap. Germline CDR1 MNHEY, CDR2 SMNVEV (reference sequence). This CDR3 reads CASSGPHSYEQYF. Here the CDR3 DNA reads TGTGCCAGCAGCGGACCGCACTCCTACGAGCAGTACTTC.

The table lists this clonotype with many counts. J is TRBJ2-5 and V is TRBV4-1; possible D gene TRBD1, 6 bases. V was trimmed by 5 bases and J by 5 bases, leaving 15 bases between them. Germline assignment: CDR1 MGHRA and CDR2 YSYEKL. This CDR3 region has 14 residues. The DNA for the CDR3 is TGCGCCAGCAGCGGAACAGGGCCTTTGGAGACCCAGTACTTC. This translates into CASSGTGPLETQYF.

This chain joins TRBV28 and TRBJ2-5; D might be TRBD2 (6 bases). The CDR3 runs 14 residues. With 6 bases removed from V and 5 bases from J, the gap between germline ends came to 16 bases. CDR1 is MDHEN, CDR2 SYDVKM, per germline. The CDR3 region has the DNA TGTGCCAGCAGCACCACCCCGGGGGATGAGACCCAGTACTTC. It translates to CASSTTPGDETQYF.

This chain links TRBV12-3 or TRBV12-4 with TRBJ2-3; D unresolved. The CDR3 has 10 residues. V was cut by 3 bases and J by 6 bases, with 1 base left in between. Written as DNA, the CDR3 is TGTGCCAGCAGTTTTGATACGCAGTATTTT. Amino acid sequence: CASSFDTQYF.

In its sample, this clonotype was seen many times. The chain employs TRBV24-1 and TRBJ1-1; no firm D call. V gave up 2 bases and J gave up 7 bases, with 7 bases separating them. The CDR3 is 12 residues long. From germline, CDR1 is KGHDR and CDR2 SFDVKD. CDR3 amino acids: CATSDSTYEAFF. The CDR3 DNA reads as TGTGCCACCAGTGATTCAACGTATGAAGCTTTCTTT.

The V and J genes are TRBV21-1 and TRBJ1-1. TRBV21-1 is a pseudogene. This CDR3 region has 14 residues. The CDR3 region is CASSKVRQNRGAFF. The DNA for the CDR3 is TGTGCCAGCAGCAAAGTACGGCAGAACAGGGGAGCTTTCTTT.

This clonotype was seen at least ten times. The chain combines TRBV5-1 with TRBJ2-7; D possibly corresponds to TRBD2 (7 bases). V dropped 1 base and J dropped 5 bases, with 16 bases sitting between them. The CDR3 is 15 amino acids. The germline V gene encodes CDR1 SGHRS and CDR2 YFSETQ. The DNA for the CDR3 is TGCGCCAGCAGCTTGAGCGGGACACGCGGGGACGAGCAGTACTTC. Residues: CASSLSGTRGDEQYF. Variable domain in full (rest from reference TRBV5-1 and TRBJ2-7): KAGVTQTPRYLIKTRGQQVTLSCSPISGHRSVSWYQQTPGQGLQFLFEYFSETQRNKGNFPGRFSGRQFSNSRSEMNVSTLELGDSALYLCASSLSGTRGDEQYFGPGTRLTVT.

This chain uses TRBV20-1 with TRBJ2-3; 8 bases match TRBD2. Per the germline V gene, CDR1 is DFQATT and CDR2 is SNEGSKA (reference sequence). J lost 0 bases, V lost 0 bases, and 8 bases had no gene match. This CDR3 contains 17 residues. The CDR3 region has the DNA TGCAGTGCTAGAGATAGGTCTAGCGGGCTGAGCACAGATACGCAGTATTTT. This gives the protein CSARDRSSGLSTDTQYF.

This clonotype was picked up a small number of times. The chain combines TRBV9 with TRBJ2-7, with TRBD1 matching 9 bases. This CDR3 region has 14 residues. Germline CDR1 is SGDLS and CDR2 is YYNGEE. Unmatched junction bases numbered 3, after V lost 3 bases and J lost 2 bases. CDR3 sequence reads: CASSDGTGTYEQYF. As DNA, the CDR3 is TGTGCCAGCAGCGACGGGACAGGGACCTACGAGCAGTACTTC.

This clonotype was recorded at least ten times. The gene calls are TRBV4-3 and TRBJ2-2, with D unclear. The CDR3 is 16 residues long. Trimming pared 4 bases from V and 0 bases from J, leaving 12 bases between. Germline V gene data show CDR1 as LGHNA and CDR2 as YSLEER. The CDR3 DNA sequence: TGCGCCAGCAGCCCACCTGGGATTACGAACACCGGGGAGCTGTTTTTT. Its translation is CASSPPGITNTGELFF.